A single sample gave rise to the 11 T cell receptor beta chains below, sequenced in a study of siplizumab effects on memory and regulatory T cells. Cells of the mixed lymphocyte reaction were cocultured at 37 degrees C for roughly 6 days. No antigens are known for them. The data were produced by immunoSEQ multiplex PCR, yet TCRdb's version contains in-frame clones alone and is incomplete. The repertoire holds 9,500 to 15,000 clones, with roughly half as singletons. Sequencing was carried out using CFSE-low (dividing) CD8+ T cells sorted from an allogeneic mixed lymphocyte reaction. The source is a human donor in good health; the cells came from an allogeneic mixed lymphocyte reaction. Some clones in this sample may be carry-over from other donors' samples.

By its share, this clone is medium-sized. The chain joins TRBV29-1 to TRBJ1-2; TRBD1 is a possible D gene (6 bases). Germline values: CDR1 SQVTM, CDR2 ANQGSEA. V was pared by 6 bases and J by 2 bases, with 13 bases between. The CDR3 has 13 amino acids. The CDR3 bases are TGCAGCGTCCAGACAGGCATCAACTATGGCTACACCTTC. It codes for CSVQTGINYGYTF. The full variable domain, its missing parts supplied by reference TRBV29-1 and TRBJ1-2, is SAVISQKPSRDICQRGTSLTIQCQVDSQVTMMFWYRQQPGQSLTLIATANQGSEATYESGFVIDKFPISRPNLTFSTLTVSNMSPEDSSIYLCSVQTGINYGYTFGSGTRLTVV.

This clone is labeled medium-sized. The CDR3 DNA follows: TGTGCCAGCAGTTTATGGGTTAATCAGCCCCAGCATTTT. Its protein product is CASSLWVNQPQHF. This sequence joins TRBV27 and TRBJ1-5, with D unresolved. This CDR3 comprises 13 residues. The V gene lost 1 base and the J gene lost 4 bases, with 5 bases spanning the gap. CDR1 is MNHEY and CDR2 is SMNVEV in the germline V gene (reference sequence).

This chain joins TRBV7-2 and TRBJ1-1; D is ambiguous. Germline V lookup: CDR1 SGHTA, CDR2 FQGNSA. The V and J ends lost 3 bases and 3 bases respectively, with 14 bases between them. CDR3 length: 15 amino acids. CDR3 DNA sequence: TGTGCCAGCAGCTTTGGCGGGCCTTTGGACACTGAAGCTTTCTTT. It translates to CASSFGGPLDTEAFF.

The chain combines TRBV29-1 with TRBJ2-3; 10 nucleotides match TRBD1. This CDR3 spans 14 amino acids. Trimming at V came to 7 bases and at J to 2 bases, leaving 6 bases not matched to a gene. Germline V CDR1 and CDR2: SQVTM, ANQGSEA. The CDR3 bases are TGCAGCGCTGGGACAGGGGAAGACACAGATACGCAGTATTTT. Translating gives CSAGTGEDTDTQYF.

This chain's CDR3 is CASSPPPGSVYGYTF. DNA for the CDR3: TGTGCCAGCAGCCCTCCACCCGGGAGCGTCTATGGCTACACCTTC. This chain connects TRBV7-9 to TRBJ1-2; no clear D gene. Germline lookup yields CDR1 SEHNR and CDR2 FQNEAQ (reference sequence). V lost 5 bases, J lost 4 bases, and 17 bases lay in between. The CDR3 contains 15 residues.

The chain carries TRBV7-6 and TRBJ2-2; possible D gene TRBD1, 6 bases. The CDR3 spans 16 residues. CDR1 is SGHVS and CDR2 is FNYEAQ in the germline V gene. V shed 0 bases and J shed 5 bases, with 13 bases lying between them. CDR3 loop: CASSLAQGLKTGELFF. The CDR3, as DNA: TGTGCCAGCAGCTTAGCACAGGGATTAAAAACCGGGGAGCTGTTTTTT.

The chain joins TRBV11-1 to TRBJ1-1; D call uncertain. Trimming removed 3 bases from V and 0 bases from J, with 11 bases in between. The V gene's germline CDR1 is SGHAT and CDR2 FQDESV (reference sequence). This CDR3 spans 15 amino acids. CDR3 loop: CASSLSGTMNTEAFF. In nucleotides, the CDR3 is TGTGCCAGCAGCTTGTCGGGAACCATGAACACTGAAGCTTTCTTT.

The chain carries TRBV5-4 and TRBJ2-7; 12 nucleotides align to TRBD2. V gave up 0 bases and J gave up 3 bases; unmatched junction bases: 1. The CDR3 has 15 residues. Germline V lookup: CDR1 SGHNT, CDR2 YYREEE (reference sequence). The CDR3 DNA reads as TGTGCCAGCAGCTTGGGGACTAGCGGGGTCTACGAGCAGTACTTC. Its protein product is CASSLGTSGVYEQYF.

This sequence joins TRBV7-9 and TRBJ2-7; 7 bases are shared with TRBD1. CDR1 and CDR2 from the germline V gene are SEHNR and FQNEAQ (reference sequence). This CDR3 is built from 16 residues. J was trimmed by 0 bases and V by 5 bases; bases with no gene match: 10. CDR3 nucleotide sequence: TGTGCCAGCAGCCCGTGGACAGGTTTGAGCTCCTACGAGCAGTACTTC. Amino acid sequence: CASSPWTGLSSYEQYF. Filled out from reference TRBV7-9 and TRBJ2-7, the complete variable domain reads DTGVSQNPRHKITKRGQNVTFRCDPISEHNRLYWYRQTLGQGPEFLTYFQNEAQLEKSRLLSDRFSAERPKGSFSTLEIQRTEQGDSAMYLCASSPWTGLSSYEQYFGPGTRLTVT.

The chain carries TRBV9 and TRBJ2-1; 10 bases match TRBD2. Germline V lookup: CDR1 SGDLS, CDR2 YYNGEE. Trimming removed 0 bases from V and 2 bases from J; junction bases left unmatched: 2. The length of the CDR3 is 16 residues. CDR3 sequence: CASSVGTSGAYNEQFF. CDR3 in DNA: TGTGCCAGCAGCGTAGGTACTAGCGGGGCCTACAATGAGCAGTTCTTC.

The gene calls are TRBV29-1 and TRBJ2-1, with D possibly being TRBD2 (6 bases). CDR1 is SQVTM and CDR2 is ANQGSEA in the germline V gene. This CDR3 is 13 amino acids long. Trimming took off 1 base at V and 8 bases at J, with 12 bases between the two ends. This CDR3 is CSVEGLVGDEQFF. CDR3 nucleotide sequence: TGCAGCGTTGAAGGACTAGTAGGCGATGAGCAGTTCTTC.